The sequence of this T cell receptor (beta chain) was determined in a study of blood T cell repertoires in COVID-19. Using immunoSEQ multiplex PCR, the repertoire was profiled, and TCRdb retains in-frame clones only, with some absent. The table records 70,000 to 100,000 clones, roughly 89% of them present only once. Germline V CDR1 and CDR2: SNHLY, FYNNEI. The trim removed 1 base at V and 2 bases at J, leaving 0 bases unmatched. This CDR3 region has 14 residues. The sequence derives from a woman between 55 and 75 years old with COVID-19, enrolled during active disease. The rearrangement links TRBV2 to TRBJ1-2; 8 nucleotides align to TRBD1. The specimen sequenced was peripheral blood. CDR3 bases: TGTGCCAGCAGTGAAGGGACAGGGAACTATGGCTACACCTTC. It codes for CASSEGTGNYGYTF. Full variable domain (remainder filled in from reference TRBV2 and TRBJ1-2): EPEVTQTPSHQVTQMGQEVILRCVPISNHLYFYWYRQILGQKVEFLVSFYNNEISEKSEIFDDQFSVERPDGSNFTLKIRSTKLEDSAMYFCASSEGTGNYGYTFGSGTRLTVV.